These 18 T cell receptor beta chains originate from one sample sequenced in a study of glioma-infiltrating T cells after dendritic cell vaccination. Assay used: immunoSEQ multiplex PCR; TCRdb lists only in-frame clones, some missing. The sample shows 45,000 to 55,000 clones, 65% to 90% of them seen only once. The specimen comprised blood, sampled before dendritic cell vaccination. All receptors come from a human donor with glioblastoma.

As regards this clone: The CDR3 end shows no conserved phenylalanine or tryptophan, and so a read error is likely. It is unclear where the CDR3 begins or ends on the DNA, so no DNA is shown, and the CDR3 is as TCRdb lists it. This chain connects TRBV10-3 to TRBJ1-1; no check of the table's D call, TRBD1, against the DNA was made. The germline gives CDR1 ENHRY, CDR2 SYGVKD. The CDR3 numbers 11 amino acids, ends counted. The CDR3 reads CAISDKGPKVY.

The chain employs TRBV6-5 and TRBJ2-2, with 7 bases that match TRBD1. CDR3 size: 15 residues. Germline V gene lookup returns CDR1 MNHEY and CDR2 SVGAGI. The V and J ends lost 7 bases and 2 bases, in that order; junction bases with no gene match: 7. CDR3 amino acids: CASNSGTVNTGELFF. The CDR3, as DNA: TGTGCCAGCAATTCCGGGACAGTAAACACCGGGGAGCTGTTTTTT.

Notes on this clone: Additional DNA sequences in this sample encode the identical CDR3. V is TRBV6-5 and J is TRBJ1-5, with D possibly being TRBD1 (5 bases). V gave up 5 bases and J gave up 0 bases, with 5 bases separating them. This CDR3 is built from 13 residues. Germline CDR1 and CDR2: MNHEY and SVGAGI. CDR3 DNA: TGTGCCAGCAGTCAGGGTAGCAATCAGCCCCAGCATTTT. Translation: CASSQGSNQPQHF.

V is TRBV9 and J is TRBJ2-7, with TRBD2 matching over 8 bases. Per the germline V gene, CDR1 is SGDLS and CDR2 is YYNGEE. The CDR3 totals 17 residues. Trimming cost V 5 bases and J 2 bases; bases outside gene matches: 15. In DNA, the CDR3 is TGTGCCAGCAGGTTCGGAGCGGGAGCAAATGGCACCTACGAGCAGTACTTC. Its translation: CASRFGAGANGTYEQYF. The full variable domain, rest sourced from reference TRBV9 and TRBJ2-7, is DSGVTQTPKHLITATGQRVTLRCSPRSGDLSVYWYQQSLDQGLQFLIQYYNGEERAKGNILERFSAQQFPDLHSELNLSSLELGDSALYFCASRFGAGANGTYEQYFGPGTRLTVT.

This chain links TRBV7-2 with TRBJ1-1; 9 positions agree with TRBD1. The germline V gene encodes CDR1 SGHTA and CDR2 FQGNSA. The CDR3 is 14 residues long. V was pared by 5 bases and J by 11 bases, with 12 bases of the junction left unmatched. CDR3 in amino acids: CASSIREQGARAFF. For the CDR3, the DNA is TGTGCCAGCAGCATCCGGGAACAGGGGGCGCGTGCTTTCTTT.

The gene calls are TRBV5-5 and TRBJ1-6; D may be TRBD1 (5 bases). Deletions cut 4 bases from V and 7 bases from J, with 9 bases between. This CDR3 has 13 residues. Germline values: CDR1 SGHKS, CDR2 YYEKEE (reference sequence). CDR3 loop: CASSPPGNSPLHF. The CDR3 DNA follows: TGTGCCAGCAGCCCGCCAGGGAATTCACCCCTCCACTTT.

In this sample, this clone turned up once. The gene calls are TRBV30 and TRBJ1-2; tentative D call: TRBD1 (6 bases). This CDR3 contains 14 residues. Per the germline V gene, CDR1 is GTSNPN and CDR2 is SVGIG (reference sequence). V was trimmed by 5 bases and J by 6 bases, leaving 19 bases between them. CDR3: CAWDRNRELDGYTF. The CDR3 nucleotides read TGTGCCTGGGACAGGAACAGGGAGTTGGATGGCTACACCTTC.

CDR3 protein: CASSPGDRVVVQPQHF. CDR3 nucleotide sequence: TGTGCCAGCTCACCCGGGGACAGGGTGGTTGTTCAGCCCCAGCATTTT. The gene calls are TRBV18 and TRBJ1-5, with TRBD1 identical over 9 bases. V shed 3 bases, J shed 6 bases, and the junction held 9 bases outside the gene matches. Germline loops: CDR1 KGHSH, CDR2 LQKENI. The CDR3 consists of 16 residues.

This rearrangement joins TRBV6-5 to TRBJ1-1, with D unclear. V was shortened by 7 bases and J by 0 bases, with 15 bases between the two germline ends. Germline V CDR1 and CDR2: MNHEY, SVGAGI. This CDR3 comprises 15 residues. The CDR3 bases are TGTGCCAGCACCGGCAACTATAAAATGAACACTGAAGCTTTCTTT. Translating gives CASTGNYKMNTEAFF.

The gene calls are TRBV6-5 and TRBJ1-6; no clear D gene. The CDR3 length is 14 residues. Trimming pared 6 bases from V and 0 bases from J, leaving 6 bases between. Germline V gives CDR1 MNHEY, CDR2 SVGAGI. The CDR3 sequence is CASRESSYNSPLHF. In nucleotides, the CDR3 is TGTGCCAGCAGGGAGAGCTCCTATAATTCACCCCTCCACTTT.

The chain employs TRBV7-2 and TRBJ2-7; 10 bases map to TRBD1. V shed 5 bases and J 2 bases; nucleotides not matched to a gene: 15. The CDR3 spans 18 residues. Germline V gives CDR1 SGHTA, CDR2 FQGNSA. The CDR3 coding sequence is TGTGCCAGCAGCCCCCGTGGGACAGGGGCCGGGGGTGCCTACGAGCAGTACTTC. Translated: CASSPRGTGAGGAYEQYF.

The CDR3 DNA is TGTGCCAGCTCACGAGATAGCGCCGCAGATACGCAGTATTTT. Translating it yields CASSRDSAADTQYF. The V and J genes are TRBV18 and TRBJ2-3, with D perhaps TRBD2 (5 bases). The germline V gene has CDR1 KGHSH and CDR2 LQKENI. The V end lost 4 bases, the J end lost 4 bases, and 12 bases lay between the germline ends. This CDR3 spans 14 amino acids.

The CDR3 sequence is CASRSPGGGQSYGYTF. The CDR3 DNA follows: TGTGCCAGTAGATCCCCTGGGGGGGGCCAGAGCTATGGCTACACCTTC. The chain combines TRBV19 with TRBJ1-2; TRBD1 is a possible D gene (6 bases). This CDR3 spans 16 amino acids. Trimming stripped 6 bases from V and 4 bases from J, with 21 bases between. Germline V gene lookup returns CDR1 LNHDA and CDR2 SQIVND (reference sequence). The full variable domain, completed using reference TRBV19 and TRBJ1-2, is DGGITQSPKYLFRKEGQNVTLSCEQNLNHDAMYWYRQDPGQGLRLIYYSQIVNDFQKGDIAEGYSVSREKKESFPLTVTSAQKNPTAFYLCASRSPGGGQSYGYTFGSGTRLTVV.

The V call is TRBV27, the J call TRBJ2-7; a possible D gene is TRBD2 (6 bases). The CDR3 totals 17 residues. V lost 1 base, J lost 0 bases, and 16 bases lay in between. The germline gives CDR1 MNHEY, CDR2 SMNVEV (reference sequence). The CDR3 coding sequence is TGTGCCAGCAGTTTATATCGGAGGGTTGAGAGCTCCTACGAGCAGTACTTC. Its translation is CASSLYRRVESSYEQYF.

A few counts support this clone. CDR3 nucleotides: TGTGCCAGCAGCCCCCCCGGGACAGGGGCGCAGTACTTC. Its protein product is CASSPPGTGAQYF. The V call is TRBV6-6, the J call TRBJ2-7, with 10 bases that match TRBD1. The CDR3 extends over 13 amino acids. CDR1 is MNHNY, CDR2 SVGAGI, per germline (reference sequence). Trimming cost V 6 bases and J 9 bases; bases outside gene matches: 8.

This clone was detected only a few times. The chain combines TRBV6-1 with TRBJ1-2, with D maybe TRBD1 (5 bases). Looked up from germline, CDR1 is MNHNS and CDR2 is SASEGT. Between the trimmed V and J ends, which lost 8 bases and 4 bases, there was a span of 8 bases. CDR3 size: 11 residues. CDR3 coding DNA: TGTGCCAGCGGAGGGACCTATGGCTACACCTTC. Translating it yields CASGGTYGYTF.

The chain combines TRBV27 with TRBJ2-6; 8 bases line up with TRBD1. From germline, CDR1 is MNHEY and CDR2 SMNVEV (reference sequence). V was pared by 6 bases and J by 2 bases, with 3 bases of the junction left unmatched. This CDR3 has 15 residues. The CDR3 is CASRLQGAGANVLTF. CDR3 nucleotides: TGTGCCAGCAGACTACAGGGGGCTGGGGCCAACGTCCTGACTTTC.

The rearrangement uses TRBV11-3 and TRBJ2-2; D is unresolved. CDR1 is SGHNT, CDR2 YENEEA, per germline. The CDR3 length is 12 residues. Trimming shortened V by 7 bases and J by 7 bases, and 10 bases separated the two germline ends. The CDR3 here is CASTQFVGELFF. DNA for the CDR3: TGTGCCAGCACCCAGTTCGTCGGGGAGCTGTTTTTT.